The entry below describes one TCR beta chain. Its antigen is undetermined. Trimming removed 0 bases at V and 1 base at J, with 10 bases between. The V gene's germline CDR1 is SGDLS and CDR2 YYNGEE. This CDR3 region has 15 residues. These data are taken from a study of graft-versus-host responses after intestinal transplantation. Across the study: Recipients uniformly received anti-thymocyte globulin induction, followed by tacrolimus and steroids for about three years. Findings of the study overall: The highest levels of circulating GvH clones went along with early declines in HvG clones after transplant.

Produced via immunoSEQ multiplex PCR; TCRdb's table is partial and in-frame only. The sample lists over 100,000 clones; 90% to 95% were seen once. The chain has TRBV9 and TRBJ1-1; D uncertain. The sample in question was unstimulated CD4+ T cells sorted from spleen or lymph node cells, obtained before intestinal transplant. The TCR comes from a human donor who received an intestinal transplant. CDR3 sequence reads: CASSVGYSGNTEAFF. CDR3 sequence (DNA): TGTGCCAGCAGCGTAGGGTACTCCGGGAACACTGAAGCTTTCTTT.